Listed below are T cell receptor beta chains from one sample, sequenced in a study of CD4 T cells in relation to SARS-CoV-2 and coronaviruses. The assay was immunoSEQ multiplex PCR, and TCRdb's table has in-frame clones only and misses some. The sample has about 30,000 clones; under 80% are singletons. The antigens for these receptors are not known. Sequenced material: memory CD4+ T cells from PBMCs, cultured in vitro. The receptors come from an adult with COVID-19. Each CDR3 is given with its conserved first and last residue. The D gene is left open where the match is weak. Clone size appears in some rows only: once, few, many, or a class for an expanded clone.

d_gene	v_gene	abundance	j_gene	CDR3nt	CDR3aa
TRBD2	TRBV28	.	TRBJ2-1	TGTGCCAGCGGACGAAGACTAGCGGGAGGGCCGCGATTAAGGAATGAGCAGTTCTTC	CASGRRLAGGPRLRNEQFF
.	TRBV9	few	TRBJ2-2	TGTGCCAGCAGCGTAGCTGTTGACGGAACCACCGGGGAGCTGTTTTTT	CASSVAVDGTTGELFF
TRBD2	TRBV5-1	.	TRBJ2-3	TGCGCCAGCAGCTTCGGAGCGGGAATTGACACAGATACGCAGTATTTT	CASSFGAGIDTDTQYF
TRBD1	TRBV18	.	TRBJ1-3	TGTGCCAGCTCACCACAGGGACAGGCCAGCTCTGGAAACACCATATATTTT	CASSPQGQASSGNTIYF
.	TRBV7-9	.	TRBJ2-1	TGTGCCAGCAGCTCCTTAGTAGCCATGGCCTCCTACAATGAGCAGTTCTTC	CASSSLVAMASYNEQFF
.	TRBV28	.	TRBJ2-7	TGTGCCAGCAGTTTAGGGGGTTTCTCCTACGAGCAGTACTTC	CASSLGGFSYEQYF
TRBD1	TRBV19	few	TRBJ1-5	TGTGCCAGTAGTGCATGGGACAGAATCAATCAGCCCCAGCATTTT	CASSAWDRINQPQHF
.	TRBV5-8	.	TRBJ2-5	TGTGCCAGCAGAAGACTAGGGAAAGAGACCCAGTACTTC	CASRRLGKETQYF
TRBD1	TRBV6-6	.	TRBJ2-7	TGTGCCAGCAGTTACACAGGGGACAGCTCCTACGAGCAGTACTTC	CASSYTGDSSYEQYF
TRBD1	TRBV5-6	.	TRBJ2-6	TGTGCCAGCAGCTTCTCCGGGACAGGGTACTCTGGGGCCAACGTCCTGACTTTC	CASSFSGTGYSGANVLTF
.	TRBV7-2	.	TRBJ2-1	TGTGCCAGCAGCTTAGCTCGGAATGAGCAGTTCTTC	CASSLARNEQFF
TRBD2	TRBV4-2	.	TRBJ2-7	TGTGCCAGCAGCCAAGAGCACAATGTGGGACTAGCGGGAGGGAGCTACGAGCAGTACTTC	CASSQEHNVGLAGGSYEQYF
.	TRBV27	.	TRBJ2-3	TGTGCCAGCAGCCTAGCTGGGACAGATACGCAGTATTTT	CASSLAGTDTQYF
TRBD2	TRBV19	.	TRBJ2-3	TGTGCCAGTAGTATAGGGGCTAGCGGGATGTTGACAGATACGCAGTATTTT	CASSIGASGMLTDTQYF
.	TRBV7-3	.	TRBJ2-1	TGTGCCAGCAGCTCTTCTGAGGGAGTTTGGAATGAGCAGTTCTTC	CASSSSEGVWNEQFF
TRBD1	TRBV28	.	TRBJ1-2	TGTGCCAGCAGTTCCCATACAGGGGGCGGGTATGGCTACACCTTC	CASSSHTGGGYGYTF
.	TRBV4-2	once	TRBJ2-3	TGTGCCAGCAGCCCTTCGGGGAGCGCAGATACGCAGTATTTT	CASSPSGSADTQYF
.	TRBV7-3	.	TRBJ2-2	TGTGCCAGCAGCTTAGGAGGGATCACCGGGGAGCTGTTTTTT	CASSLGGITGELFF
.	TRBV5-1	.	TRBJ2-7	TGCGCCAGCAGCTTGGGCTACGAGCAGTACTTC	CASSLGYEQYF
TRBD1	TRBV18	.	TRBJ1-2	TGTGCCAGCTCACCACAGGGGACAGGCTCCCTCTATGGCTACACCTTC	CASSPQGTGSLYGYTF
.	TRBV5-4	.	TRBJ2-1	TGTGCCAGCAGCCGGGACTCCGTAACCTACAATGAGCAGTTCTTC	CASSRDSVTYNEQFF
TRBD1	TRBV9	.	TRBJ2-3	TGTGCCAGCAGCGCCCCGGGACAGGGGGCAGATACGCAGTATTTT	CASSAPGQGADTQYF
TRBD2	TRBV19	.	TRBJ2-3	TGTGCCAGTAGTATACGAGGTCCAGCGGGACCCACAGATACGCAGTATTTT	CASSIRGPAGPTDTQYF
.	TRBV2	.	TRBJ2-1	TGTGCCAGCAGCCTCACCGATGGGGACGGGAGATCCTACAATGAGCAGTTCTTC	CASSLTDGDGRSYNEQFF
TRBD1	TRBV5-5	.	TRBJ1-1	TGTGCCAGCAGCCGAGACTGGACAGGGAACACTGAAGCTTTCTTT	CASSRDWTGNTEAFF
TRBD1	TRBV4-1	medium-sized	TRBJ2-7	TGCGCCAGCAGCCCCGGGACAGGGGGCCGGGAGCAGTACTTC	CASSPGTGGREQYF
.	TRBV7-9	.	TRBJ2-2	TGTGCCAGCAGCTTTGTAGATAGGGCCGGGGAGCTGTTTTTT	CASSFVDRAGELFF
.	TRBV20-1	.	TRBJ2-1	TGCAGTGCTATGCCCGTCAAGCAGTTCTTC	CSAMPVKQFF
.	TRBV2	.	TRBJ1-2	TGTGCCAGCACTCCCGTCGGGGATGGCTACACCTTC	CASTPVGDGYTF
TRBD1	TRBV15	.	TRBJ2-3	TGTGCCACCAGCAGGAGGGACAGCAGCACAGATACGCAGTATTTT	CATSRRDSSTDTQYF
.	TRBV15	.	TRBJ1-3	TGTGCCACCAGCAGAGGAGAGGGGTACACCTCTGGAAACACCATATATTTT	CATSRGEGYTSGNTIYF
.	TRBV5-4	.	TRBJ2-4	TGTGCCAGCACTAAGGGAGGAAGCGAAAACATTCAGTACTTC	CASTKGGSENIQYF
TRBD1	TRBV7-2	.	TRBJ1-4	TGTGCCAGCAGCCCCCGGACAGGGTATGAAAAACTGTTTTTT	CASSPRTGYEKLFF
TRBD1	TRBV2	few	TRBJ2-7	TGTGCCAGCGGATTTACAGGGGGCATATACGAGCAGTACTTC	CASGFTGGIYEQYF
.	TRBV27	few	TRBJ2-2	TGTGCCAGCAGTTTATGGAGGCAAGCTTCCACCGGGGAGCTGTTTTTT	CASSLWRQASTGELFF
TRBD2	TRBV11-2	once	TRBJ2-3	TGTGCCAGCAGCTTGAGATCAGCGGGGGTCACAGATACGCAGTATTTT	CASSLRSAGVTDTQYF
.	TRBV5-1	.	TRBJ2-1	TGCGCCAGCAGCTTGGATGTGGTCTACAATGAGCAGTTCTTC	CASSLDVVYNEQFF
.	TRBV6-2/TRBV6-3	.	TRBJ2-3	TGTGCCAGCAGCTTCGCCTGGGTTGATACGCAGTATTTT	CASSFAWVDTQYF
TRBD2	TRBV25-1	.	TRBJ2-1	TGTGCCAGCAGTGAAACGTGGGTGAGCGGGAGAGTATACAATGAGCAGTTCTTC	CASSETWVSGRVYNEQFF
TRBD1	TRBV9	few	TRBJ2-3	TGTGCCAGCAGCGCCAGCTCCAGGGGGGATACGCAGTATTTT	CASSASSRGDTQYF
.	TRBV27	.	TRBJ1-6	TGTGCCAGCAGTTTAGGCGCGAGTTCACCCCTCCACTTT	CASSLGASSPLHF
.	TRBV27	.	TRBJ2-3	TGTGCCAGCAGGAACAGGGTACAGACAGATACGCAGTATTTT	CASRNRVQTDTQYF
TRBD1	TRBV19	.	TRBJ1-6	TGTGCCAGTAGTACTACAGGGGGCTACTTTCGCGGTTCACCCCTCCACTTT	CASSTTGGYFRGSPLHF
TRBD2	TRBV20-1	.	TRBJ2-1	TGCAGTGCTAGTTCCCTCCACGCACGGGAGGGCCGATCCTACAATGAGCAGTTCTTC	CSASSLHAREGRSYNEQFF
.	TRBV7-8	.	TRBJ1-5	TGTGCCAGCAGTCCAGGGTTGGGGGGGGCTGGCCAGCCCCAGCATTTT	CASSPGLGGAGQPQHF
TRBD1	TRBV10-2	.	TRBJ2-3	TGCGCCAGCACTGGACAGGGGGCGGTAGATACGCAGTATTTT	CASTGQGAVDTQYF